This TCR beta chain was sequenced for a study of T cell responses to AZD1222 COVID-19 vaccine. As regards this clone: Other DNA sequences in the same sample also yield this CDR3.

Clones were sequenced by immunoSEQ multiplex PCR, and TCRdb holds only the in-frame ones, with some missing. The sample has 150,000 or so clones, about nine tenths seen once; the top ten hold 4% to 4.5%. The V gene lost 1 base and the J gene lost 8 bases, with 5 bases spanning the gap. This CDR3 has 11 residues. This rearrangement joins TRBV12-3 or TRBV12-4 to TRBJ1-2, with D hard to call. Material: peripheral blood, obtained 28 days after the second dose of the MenACWY control vaccine. The TCR comes from an adult who received the MenACWY meningococcal vaccine as a control. In nucleotides, the CDR3 is TGTGCCAGCAGTTTAGGCTCGGGCTACACCTTC. It codes for CASSLGSGYTF.